The clone carrying this TCR beta chain has just a few counts. The antigen is undetermined. Sorted CD4+ subsets: naive, central memory, regulatory, stem cell-like memory (CD45RO/CCR7/CD25/CD127/CD95/CD27 panel). Trimming shortened V by 0 bases and J by 8 bases, and 7 bases separated the two germline ends. The CDR3 runs 11 residues. Germline V gives CDR1 DFQATT, CDR2 SNEGSKA (reference sequence). The source of the sample is a study of beta chain features in type 1 diabetes. Broader study findings: All four CD4+ subsets of Type 1 diabetes patients contained TCRB CDR3s that were moderately but significantly shorter. Across patients, naive, central memory and Treg TCRB repertoires exhibited apparently greater similarity than was observed across healthy donors. Here, the possible influence of HLA type (on TCRB rearrangement) remained unresolved.

Sequencing targeted expressed TCRB transcripts, as all isolated RNA had been reverse transcribed. For naive, central memory and regulatory T cell samples, reads averaged around 3.8 million. The repertoire was sequenced with immunoSEQ multiplex PCR; TCRdb's copy has only in-frame clones and lacks some. The repertoire holds more than 250,000 clones, with around 25% as singletons. The sequence was obtained from a woman in her twenties or thirties with type 1 diabetes. Sequenced: naive CD4+ T cells from blood. V usage is TRBV20-1 and J usage is TRBJ1-2; D is undetermined. The CDR3: CSARDPSGYTF. Written as DNA, the CDR3 is TGCAGTGCTAGAGACCCCTCCGGCTACACCTTC.